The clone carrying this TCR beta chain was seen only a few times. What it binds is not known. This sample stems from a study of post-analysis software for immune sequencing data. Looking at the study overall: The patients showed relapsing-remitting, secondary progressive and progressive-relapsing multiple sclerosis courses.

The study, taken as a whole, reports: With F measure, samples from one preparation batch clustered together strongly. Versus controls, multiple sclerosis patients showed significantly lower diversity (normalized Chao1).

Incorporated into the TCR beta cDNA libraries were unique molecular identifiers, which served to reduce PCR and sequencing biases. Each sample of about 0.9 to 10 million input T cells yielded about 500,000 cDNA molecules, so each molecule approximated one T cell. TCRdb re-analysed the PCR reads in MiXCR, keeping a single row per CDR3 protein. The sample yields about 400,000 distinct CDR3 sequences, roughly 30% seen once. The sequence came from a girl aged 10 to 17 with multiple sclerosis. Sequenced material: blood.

The CDR3 spells CASSLSWTSDEQYF. Written as DNA, the CDR3 is TGTGCCAGCAGCTTATCTTGGACTAGCGACGAGCAGTACTTC. The J gene is TRBJ2-7, the V gene TRBV7-9, with 9 bases that match TRBD2. This CDR3 is 14 amino acids long. Trimming took 2 bases from V and 5 from J; bases not matched to a gene: 4. Germline V CDR1 and CDR2: SEHNR, FQNEAQ (reference sequence).